This TCR beta chain was sequenced for a study of T cell repertoires in cytomegalovirus infection. Regarding the study as a whole: The cumulative frequency of public TCR beta families identified carriers of CMV plus the relevant HLA.

After removal of 4 bases from V and 0 bases from J, the junction contained 10 bases not matched to a gene. CDR1 and CDR2 from the germline V gene are LNHDA and SQIVND (reference sequence). The CDR3 has 17 amino acids. One entry per CDR3 protein results from TCRdb running MiXCR on the reads. This sample has about 490,000 distinct CDR3 sequences, with approximately 16% found just once. Note on this clonotype: Its antigen is unknown.

This rearrangement joins TRBV19 to TRBJ1-1, with 8 bases fitting TRBD1. The sample taken for sequencing was CD8+ T cells from PBMCs. This receptor was obtained from a human donor in good health (CMV status not recorded). Some clones in this sample may be carry-over from other donors' samples. The CDR3 nucleotides are TGTGCCAGTAGTAAAGACCGGGACAGGAGTATGAACACTGAAGCTTTCTTT. Encoded protein: CASSKDRDRSMNTEAFF.